The 5 T cell receptor beta chains below all came from one sample that was sequenced in a study of breast tumors, draining lymph nodes, adjacent tissues. TCRdb independently ran MiXCR on the multiplex PCR reads; one entry per CDR3 protein. The sample comprises approximately 47,000 distinct CDR3 sequences, about 23% of which are singletons, and approximately 8.1% rests with the top ten. What was sequenced was breast tumor tissue. These receptors all stem from a female donor with breast cancer. Some clones in this sample may be carry-over from other donors' samples.

This clonotype was seen repeatedly, ten times or more. The chain couples TRBV20-1 to TRBJ2-7; the match to TRBD2 covers 8 bases. There are 14 residues in the CDR3. V lost 6 bases and J lost 1; bases outside the gene matches: 8. Germline values: CDR1 DFQATT, CDR2 SNEGSKA (reference sequence). The CDR3 nucleotides are TGCAGTGCCAAAAGCGGGAGTGGGTCCTACGAGCAGTACTTC. It codes for CSAKSGSGSYEQYF.

CDR3 residues: CASSPNGQGSSDTQYF. DNA of the CDR3: TGTGCCAGCAGCCCCAACGGACAGGGGAGTTCAGATACGCAGTATTTT. The V gene is TRBV11-3, the J gene TRBJ2-3; 9 bases fit TRBD1. This CDR3 comprises 16 residues. Germline V gene sequence: CDR1 SGHNT, CDR2 YENEEA. V was pared by 5 bases and J by 4 bases, with 10 bases of the junction left unmatched.

The sample holds many counts of this clonotype. The chain combines TRBV12-3 or TRBV12-4 with TRBJ2-7; TRBD2 matches 7 bases. This CDR3 has 16 amino acids. V lost 2 bases, J lost 4 bases, and 11 bases stayed unmatched. The CDR3 DNA sequence: TGTGCCAGCAGTTTAAGTTTGGGGGGGTTCCCTTACGAGCAGTACTTC. Translation: CASSLSLGGFPYEQYF.

This clonotype occurred many times. The chain employs TRBV6-2 or TRBV6-3 and TRBJ2-3; D tentatively fits TRBD1 or TRBD2 (7 bases each). CDR1 and CDR2 from the germline V gene are MNHEY and SVGEGT. The V end lost 6 bases, the J end lost 1 base, and 14 bases lay between the germline ends. This CDR3 is built from 15 residues. The CDR3 bases are TGTGCCAGCAGACCAGGGGGGGGCCGCACAGATACGCAGTATTTT. It yields the protein CASRPGGGRTDTQYF.

The table lists this clonotype with many counts. V usage is TRBV20-1 and J usage is TRBJ2-7; 7 positions agree with TRBD1. Germline CDR1 reads DFQATT; CDR2 reads SNEGSKA (reference sequence). This CDR3 is built from 14 residues. J lost 5 bases, V lost 0 bases, and 7 bases had no gene match. CDR3 coding DNA: TGCAGTGCTAGAGATCTCCAGGGGGTCCACGAGCAGTACTTC. Its protein is CSARDLQGVHEQYF.